Below are 12 T cell receptor beta chains sequenced from a single sample in a study of T cells in Graves' hyperthyroidism and ophthalmopathy. Amplified TCR beta CDR3 regions came from RNA transcripts. The TCR CDR3 first-round RT-PCR relied on the HTBI primer set. One entry per CDR3 protein, called by TCRdb with MiXCR from the multiplex PCR reads. The sample lists roughly 750,000 distinct CDR3 sequences; around 17% were seen once. Specimen: blood. The receptors stem from a man aged 18 to 29 with Graves' hyperthyroidism.

Only a few counts were recorded for this clonotype. The chain employs TRBV7-9 and TRBJ2-5, with 8 bases identical to TRBD2. The V gene's germline CDR1 is SEHNR and CDR2 FQNEAQ (reference sequence). CDR3 length: 16 residues. J gave up 5 bases and V 1 base, and 9 bases lay outside the gene matches. The DNA for the CDR3 is TGTGCCAGCAGCTTAGGAGTCGGGAGGGCCCGCGAGACCCAGTACTTC. Encoded protein: CASSLGVGRARETQYF. Combining the CDR3 with reference TRBV7-9 and TRBJ2-5 gives the whole variable domain DTGVSQNPRHKITKRGQNVTFRCDPISEHNRLYWYRQTLGQGPEFLTYFQNEAQLEKSRLLSDRFSAERPKGSFSTLEIQRTEQGDSAMYLCASSLGVGRARETQYFGPGTRLLVL.

V gene TRBV5-1 combines with J gene TRBJ2-1, with D perhaps TRBD2 (7 bases). Per the germline V gene, CDR1 is SGHRS and CDR2 is YFSETQ. V gave up 1 base and J gave up 2 bases, with 13 bases separating them. The CDR3 runs to 16 residues. The CDR3 DNA follows: TGCGCCAGCAGCTTGAGGGGGGAGGGCCCCTACAATGAGCAGTTCTTC. Residues: CASSLRGEGPYNEQFF.

The chain has TRBV4-1 and TRBJ1-5, with TRBD1 matching over 12 bases. CDR1 and CDR2 from the germline V gene are MGHRA and YSYEKL. The V segment lost 1 base and the J segment 2 bases; nucleotides outside the gene matches: 9. The CDR3 loop spans 19 amino acids. The CDR3 DNA reads as TGCGCCAGCAGCCAAGGCCCATGGGGACAGGGGGCGCGCAATCAGCCCCAGCATTTT. This translates into CASSQGPWGQGARNQPQHF.

The chain uses TRBV7-9 and TRBJ1-6; D unresolved. Deletions cut 5 bases from V and 8 bases from J, with 7 bases between. The V gene's germline CDR1 is SEHNR and CDR2 FQNEAQ (reference sequence). The CDR3 sequence is 12 residues long. The CDR3 loop is CASSQGDSPLHF. DNA of the CDR3: TGTGCCAGCAGCCAAGGTGATTCACCCCTCCACTTT.

This clonotype was counted only a few times. The V and J genes are TRBV12-3 or TRBV12-4 and TRBJ1-3; TRBD1 might be the D (5 bases). The CDR3 covers 14 residues. V lost 5 bases, J lost 0 bases, and 8 bases lay in between. The CDR3 here is CASSRQFSGNTIYF. The CDR3 DNA follows: TGTGCCAGCAGTCGACAGTTCTCTGGAAACACCATATATTTT.

This clonotype was recorded at least ten times. The V call is TRBV6-1, the J call TRBJ2-7; 9 nucleotides match TRBD1. After removal of 2 bases from V and 6 bases from J, the junction contained 5 bases not matched to a gene. From germline, CDR1 is MNHNS and CDR2 SASEGT. The CDR3 extends over 14 amino acids. The CDR3 DNA follows: TGTGCCAGCAGTGAATACAGGGGGCCCGGCGAGCAGTACTTC. As protein: CASSEYRGPGEQYF.

This clonotype appeared many times. This chain connects TRBV20-1 to TRBJ2-7, with a tentative D call TRBD2 (6 bases). V was pared by 3 bases and J by 4 bases, with 19 bases between. Germline CDR1 DFQATT, CDR2 SNEGSKA (reference sequence). The CDR3 runs to 15 residues. The CDR3 spells CSARTRAMMGYEQYF. For the CDR3, the DNA is TGCAGTGCTAGGACTAGGGCCATGATGGGGTACGAGCAGTACTTC.

The V call is TRBV30, the J call TRBJ2-2; tentative D call: TRBD1 (5 bases). CDR1 and CDR2 from the germline V gene are GTSNPN and SVGIG (reference sequence). Trimming took off 4 bases at V and 6 bases at J, with 15 bases between the two ends. The CDR3 loop spans 14 amino acids. The CDR3 protein is CAWIGRAPAGELFF. CDR3 sequence (DNA): TGTGCCTGGATCGGCAGGGCCCCGGCCGGGGAGCTGTTTTTT.

The chain recombines TRBV10-3 with TRBJ1-3, with a tentative D call TRBD1 (5 bases). The CDR3 runs to 16 residues. Germline CDR1 ENHRY, CDR2 SYGVKD. V lost 0 bases and J 4 bases, leaving 13 bases between the germline ends. The CDR3 coding sequence is TGTGCCATCAGTGAGTCAGGGGCGCCGGCCGGAAACACCATATATTTT. Encoded protein: CAISESGAPAGNTIYF.

This clonotype was counted a few times. The rearrangement links TRBV20-1 to TRBJ1-2, with D tentatively TRBD1 (5 bases). V lost 0 bases and J 5 bases, leaving 7 bases between the germline ends. The CDR3 totals 12 residues. CDR1 and CDR2 from the germline V gene are DFQATT and SNEGSKA (reference sequence). CDR3 sequence reads: CSAREGVYGYTF. The CDR3 coding sequence is TGCAGTGCTAGAGAAGGGGTTTATGGCTACACCTTC.

This clonotype was counted at least ten times. The chain joins TRBV12-3 or TRBV12-4 to TRBJ1-4; D unclear. This CDR3 spans 14 amino acids. V was trimmed by 3 bases and J by 8 bases, leaving 13 bases between them. Here the CDR3 reads CASSFSGVEEKLFF. The CDR3 region has the DNA TGTGCCAGCAGTTTTTCGGGAGTAGAAGAAAAACTGTTTTTT.

This clonotype was counted between two and nine times. The chain links TRBV2 to TRBJ2-3, with a tentative D call TRBD2 (6 bases). The CDR3 totals 13 residues. Trimming stripped 8 bases from V and 1 base from J, with 10 bases between. Germline-derived CDR1 and CDR2 are SNHLY and FYNNEI. The CDR3 is CASRESGTDTQYF. The CDR3 nucleotides read TGTGCCAGCCGGGAGTCGGGCACAGATACGCAGTATTTT.